The 6 T cell receptor beta chains listed next were all sequenced from one sample in a study of long-term antiretroviral therapy in people with HIV. Survey-level resolution applied to immunoSEQ assay v3.0. Clones were sequenced by immunoSEQ multiplex PCR, and TCRdb holds only the in-frame ones, with some missing. The sample holds 16,000 or so clones, around 83% seen once. The sequences come from unsorted PBMCs, collected 0.5 years after starting antiretroviral therapy. The receptors here all came from a woman aged 40 to 49 with HIV.

The chain couples TRBV6-4 to TRBJ1-1; 7 bases line up with TRBD1. The CDR3 extends over 16 amino acids. V was clipped by 0 bases and J by 1 base; unmatched bases: 5. In germline, CDR1 is MRHNA, CDR2 SNTAGT. CDR3 sequence reads: CASSDSGQSPNTEAFF. CDR3 sequence (DNA): TGTGCCAGCAGTGACTCGGGACAGAGCCCGAACACTGAAGCTTTCTTT.

The chain couples TRBV10-3 to TRBJ2-5, with 7 positions matching TRBD1. CDR3 length: 16 residues. The germline CDR1 and CDR2 sequences are ENHRY and SYGVKD. V shed 3 bases and J 2 bases; nucleotides not matched to a gene: 9. CDR3 residues: CAISEDRDRVQETQYF. As DNA, the CDR3 is TGTGCCATCAGTGAAGATCGAGACAGGGTACAAGAGACCCAGTACTTC.

The J gene is TRBJ2-7, the V gene TRBV4-1; 11 nucleotides align to TRBD2. The CDR3 has 18 residues. The germline CDR1 and CDR2 sequences are MGHRA and YSYEKL. The ends lost 4 bases at V and 3 bases at J; junction bases unmatched: 14. The CDR3 DNA reads TGCGCCAGCAGCCGGGGCACTAGCGGGAGTTCGAACTTCTACGAGCAGTACTTC. Translation: CASSRGTSGSSNFYEQYF.

This clone was recorded once. J is TRBJ2-3 and V is TRBV25-1; D is possibly TRBD1 or TRBD2 (5 bases each). The V and J ends lost 4 bases and 1 base respectively, with 18 bases between them. CDR1 and CDR2 (germline): MGHDK, SYGVNS. CDR3 length equals 17 residues. Here the CDR3 DNA reads TGTGCCAGCAGTGGTTCAGGGACGGTGGATGGCACAGATACGCAGTATTTT. This codes for CASSGSGTVDGTDTQYF.

This chain links TRBV5-4 with TRBJ1-2; unclear D gene. CDR3 length: 14 residues. Germline CDR1 SGHNT, CDR2 YYREEE (reference sequence). V lost 1 base to trimming and J lost 5 bases, with 12 bases between them. The CDR3 sequence is CASSLYATEYGYTF. In DNA form, the CDR3 reads TGTGCCAGCAGCTTGTATGCGACGGAATATGGCTACACCTTC.

The chain recombines TRBV21-1 with TRBJ1-1; the table's D call TRBD1 went unverified against the DNA. TRBV21-1 is designated a pseudogene. This CDR3 has 16 residues. This CDR3 is CASPHRQGRENTEAFF. The CDR3 nucleotides read TGTGCCAGCCCCCACCGACAGGGGCGGGAGAACACTGAAGCTTTCTTT.